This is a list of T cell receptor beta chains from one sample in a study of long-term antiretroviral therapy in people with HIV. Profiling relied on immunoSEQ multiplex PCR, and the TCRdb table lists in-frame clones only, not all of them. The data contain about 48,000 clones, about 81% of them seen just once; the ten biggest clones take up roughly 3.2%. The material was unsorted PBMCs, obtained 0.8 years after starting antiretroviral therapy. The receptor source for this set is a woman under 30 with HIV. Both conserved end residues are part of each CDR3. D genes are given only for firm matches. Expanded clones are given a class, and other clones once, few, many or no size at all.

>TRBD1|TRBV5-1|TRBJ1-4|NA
TGCGCCAGCAGCTCGGGACAGGGGGCTGATGAAAAACTGTTTTTT
CASSSGQGADEKLFF
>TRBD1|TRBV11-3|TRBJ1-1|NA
TGTGCCAGCAGCCCCACAGGGGGGAACACTGAAGCTTTCTTT
CASSPTGGNTEAFF
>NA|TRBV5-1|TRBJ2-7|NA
TGCGCCAGCAGCCTCAGAGCGGCAGGGGATTACGAGCAGTACTTC
CASSLRAAGDYEQYF
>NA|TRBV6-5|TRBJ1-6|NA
TGTGCCAGCAGTTACCAGGAGGGATTTAATTCACCCCTCCACTTT
CASSYQEGFNSPLHF
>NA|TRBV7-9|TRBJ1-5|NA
TGTGCCAGCAGCTTAGGGGGCAGGGTGGCCAATCAGCCCCAGCATTTT
CASSLGGRVANQPQHF
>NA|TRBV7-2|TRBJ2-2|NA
TGTGCCAGCAGCCTTGACCCCCCCGGCACCGGGGAGCTGTTTTTT
CASSLDPPGTGELFF
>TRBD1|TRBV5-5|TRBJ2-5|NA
TGTGCCAGCAGCTTGGAGGCGGCAGGGGGCCGGGAGACCCAGTACTTC
CASSLEAAGGRETQYF
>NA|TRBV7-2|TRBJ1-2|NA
TGTGCCAGCAGCTTTGATGGGGATGGCTACACCTTC
CASSFDGDGYTF
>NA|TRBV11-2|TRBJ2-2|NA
TGCGCCAGCAGCCAAGGTTTGGAGGGAGAGTTAACCGGGGAGCTGTTTTTT
CASSQGLEGELTGELFF
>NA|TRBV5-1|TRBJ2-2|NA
TGCGCCAGCAGCTTGGCCTTGGGGCTCGGGGAGCTGTTTTTT
CASSLALGLGELFF
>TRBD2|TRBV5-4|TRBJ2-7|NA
TGTGCCAGCAGCCACCGAGGGACTAGCGGGCCAGCCTACGAGCAGTACTTC
CASSHRGTSGPAYEQYF
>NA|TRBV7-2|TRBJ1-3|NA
TGTGCCAGCAGCTTAGCATTGGGTTTAGGGTCTGGAAACACCATATATTTT
CASSLALGLGSGNTIYF
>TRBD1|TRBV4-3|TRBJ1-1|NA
TGCGCCAGCAGCCAAGAGTTTCAGGGGGCGCACACTGAAGCTTTCTTT
CASSQEFQGAHTEAFF
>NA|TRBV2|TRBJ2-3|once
TGTGCCAGCAGTCACAGGACCAACCCACAGAGCACAGATACGCAGTATTTT
CASSHRTNPQSTDTQYF
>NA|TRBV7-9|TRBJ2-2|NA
TGTGCCAGCAGTGGTTTTACAAACACCGGGGAGCTGTTTTTT
CASSGFTNTGELFF
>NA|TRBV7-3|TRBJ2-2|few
TGTGCCAGCAAAGGAGTGGGCTCAGGGGAGCTGTTTTTT
CASKGVGSGELFF
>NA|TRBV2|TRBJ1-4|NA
TGTGCCAGCAGTGAAGGATGTTGGGAGGGCTGTGAAAAACTGTTTTTT
CASSEGCWEGCEKLFF
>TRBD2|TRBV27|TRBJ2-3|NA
TGTGCCAGCAACCTCCTAGCGGGAGGTTCACGAGATACGCAGTATTTT
CASNLLAGGSRDTQYF
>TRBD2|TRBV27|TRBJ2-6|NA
TGTGCCAGCAGTTTAGGGGGGGAAATCGATCTGACTTTC
CASSLGGEIDLTF
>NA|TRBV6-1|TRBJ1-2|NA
TGTGCCAGCAGAACTCGCGGACAGTCGAACTATGGCTACACCTTC
CASRTRGQSNYGYTF
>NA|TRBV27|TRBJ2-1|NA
TGTGCCAGCAGCTGGACAGCGTTTAATGAGCAGTTCTTC
CASSWTAFNEQFF
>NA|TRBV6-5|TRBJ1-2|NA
TGTGCCAGCAACAAAGGGGTTGAGGGCTACACCTTC
CASNKGVEGYTF
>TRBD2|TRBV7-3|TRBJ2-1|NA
TGTGCCAGCAGCTTAAGGACTAGTCTTATAGGCTCCTACAATGAGCAGTTCTTC
CASSLRTSLIGSYNEQFF
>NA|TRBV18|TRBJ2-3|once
TGTGCCAGCTCACCGCTACTGCGGGTCCCTAGCACAGATACGCAGTATTTT
CASSPLLRVPSTDTQYF
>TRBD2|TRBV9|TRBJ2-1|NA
TGTGCCAGCAGCGCCCCGGGACTAGCCAATGAGCAGTTCTTC
CASSAPGLANEQFF
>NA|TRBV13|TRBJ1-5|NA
TGTGCCAGCAGCGTAGGGGGGGGCGGAAGCAATCAGCCCCAGCATTTT
CASSVGGGGSNQPQHF
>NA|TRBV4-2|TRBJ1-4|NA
TGTGCCAGCAGCCGGCGGGTGACTAATGAAAAACTGTTTTTT
CASSRRVTNEKLFF
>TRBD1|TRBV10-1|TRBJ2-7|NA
TGCGCCAGTTGCCAGGGACAGGGCAGAATTAGCTACGAGCAGTACTTC
CASCQGQGRISYEQYF
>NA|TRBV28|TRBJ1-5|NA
TGTGCCAGCAGCCCGGGGGGGACCAATCAGCCCCAGCATTTT
CASSPGGTNQPQHF
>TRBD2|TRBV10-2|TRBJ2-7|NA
TGCGCCAGCGCCGGACTAGCGGGAGGCTACGAGCAGTACTTC
CASAGLAGGYEQYF
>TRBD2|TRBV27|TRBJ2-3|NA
TGTGCCTCGGGACGGGGCGGGAGGTCAGATACGCAGTATTTT
CASGRGGRSDTQYF
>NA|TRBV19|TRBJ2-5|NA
TGTGCCAGTAGTATAAACAGGGAAGAGACCCAGTACTTC
CASSINREETQYF
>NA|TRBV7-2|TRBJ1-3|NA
TGTGCCAGCAGCTTACCGGTTCGCCACTCTGGAAACACCATATATTTT
CASSLPVRHSGNTIYF
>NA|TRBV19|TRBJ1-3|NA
TGTGCCAGTAGTATAGGGGGAACAATCTCTGGAAACACCATATATTTT
CASSIGGTISGNTIYF
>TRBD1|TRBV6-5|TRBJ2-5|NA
TGTGCCAGCAGTTACTCTGGGACAGGGAAAGAGACCCAGTACTTC
CASSYSGTGKETQYF
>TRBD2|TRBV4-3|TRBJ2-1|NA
TGCGCCAGCAGCCAAGAAAGGGGAGGGCCCGACAATGAGCAGTTCTTC
CASSQERGGPDNEQFF
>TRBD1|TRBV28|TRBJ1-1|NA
TGTGCCAGCAGTTTGGGGAAGGGGGCTGGCACTGAAGCTTTCTTT
CASSLGKGAGTEAFF
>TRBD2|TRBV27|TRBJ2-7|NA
TGTGCCAGCAGTATGCTACTAGCGGGAGGGCCATATTACGAGCAGTACTTC
CASSMLLAGGPYYEQYF
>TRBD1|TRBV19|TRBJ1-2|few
TGTGCCAGTAGTTCACCTATCGGGACAGCCCTCTATGGCTACACCTTC
CASSSPIGTALYGYTF
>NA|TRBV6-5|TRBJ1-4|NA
TGTGCCAGCAGTTACAGCCATAATGAAAAACTGTTTTTT
CASSYSHNEKLFF
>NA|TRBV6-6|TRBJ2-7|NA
TGTGCCAGCAGTTACTCGAATTGGGTTAGGAACAACGAGCAGTACTTC
CASSYSNWVRNNEQYF
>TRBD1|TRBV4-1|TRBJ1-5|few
TGCGCCAGCAGCTATTTCGGGACAGGGGGCGATCAGCCCCAGCATTTT
CASSYFGTGGDQPQHF
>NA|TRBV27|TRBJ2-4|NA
TGTGCCAGCAGTTCTCGGGACCCAGTGGCCATTCAGTACTTC
CASSSRDPVAIQYF
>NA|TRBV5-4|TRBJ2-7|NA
TGTGCCAGCAGCTTGGGGCAGAGCTCCTACGAGCAGTACTTC
CASSLGQSSYEQYF
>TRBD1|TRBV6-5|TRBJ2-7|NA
TGTGCCAGCAGCTTGGGACAGGGACCCTACGAGCAGTACTTC
CASSLGQGPYEQYF
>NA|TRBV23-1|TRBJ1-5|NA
TGCGCCAGCAGTCAATCCAGGAAGACAGTCAATCAGCCCCAGCATTTT
CASSQSRKTVNQPQHF
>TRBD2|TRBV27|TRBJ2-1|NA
TGTGCCAGCAGTTTATTTAGACTAGCGAGCTACAATGAGCAGTTCTTC
CASSLFRLASYNEQFF
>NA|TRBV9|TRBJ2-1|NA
TGTGCCAGCAGCGTAGCCCCAGACTTGGACAATGAGCAGTTCTTC
CASSVAPDLDNEQFF
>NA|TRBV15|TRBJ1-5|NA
TGTGCCACCAGCAGCGGTGATCAGCCCCAGCATTTT
CATSSGDQPQHF
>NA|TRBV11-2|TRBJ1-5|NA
TGTGCCAGCAGCTTAGGGGAGAGTCGAAATCAGCCCCAGCATTTT
CASSLGESRNQPQHF
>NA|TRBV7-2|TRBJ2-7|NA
TGTGCCAGCAGCTTAGGTCCAGCACTCGGGGGCGAGCAGTACTTC
CASSLGPALGGEQYF
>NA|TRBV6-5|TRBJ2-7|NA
TGTGCCAGCAGTTACGCAGGGGCCTACGAGCAGTACTTC
CASSYAGAYEQYF
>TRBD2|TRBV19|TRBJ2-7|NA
TGTGCCAGTAGTCCCTCGGGGGGGCGCGAGCAGTACTTC
CASSPSGGREQYF